These T cell receptor beta chains were read from a single sample in a study of cytomegalovirus exposure and HLA in healthy donors. TCRdb's copy holds only in-frame clones and misses some; the assay was immunoSEQ multiplex PCR. This table lists 65,000 to 80,000 clones. Sequencing was performed on PBMCs. Every receptor here comes from a female donor in good health and CMV-seropositive. Both conserved end residues are part of each CDR3. D genes are given only for firm matches.

d_call j_call v_call cdr3_nt cdr3_aa
TRBD1 TRBJ1-1 TRBV5-4 TGTGCCAGCAGCTTACAGGGGGGCACTGAAGCTTTCTTT CASSLQGGTEAFF
NA TRBJ2-3 TRBV4-3 TGCGCCAGCAGCCAGGCCCCTCCTAAAGGGACTCAAGATACGCAGTATTTT CASSQAPPKGTQDTQYF
TRBD1 TRBJ2-7 TRBV7-9 TGTGCCAGCAGCTTACATGACAGGGATGGCGAGCAGTACTTC CASSLHDRDGEQYF
NA TRBJ1-1 TRBV5-1 TGCGCCAGCAAGTTAGAGAGGGGGACTAAAGCTTTCTTT CASKLERGTKAFF
NA TRBJ2-5 TRBV7-9 TGTGCCAGCAGCCCCCAGGGAAGGGCGCAAGAGACCCAGTACTTC CASSPQGRAQETQYF
NA TRBJ2-1 TRBV19 TGTGCCAGTTCGGTTTCCGGACTTGGTGGAGAGCAGTTCTTC CASSVSGLGGEQFF
NA TRBJ1-5 TRBV4-1 TGCGCCAGCAGCCCTCTCGGGGGTCTTGACCAGCCCCAGCATTTT CASSPLGGLDQPQHF
NA TRBJ1-1 TRBV14 TGTGCCAGCAGCCACATTTTCGGCACTGAAGCTTTCTTT CASSHIFGTEAFF
NA TRBJ2-2 TRBV5-4 TGTGCCAGCAGCTTGGGCCGGAGAGGCACCGGGGAGCTGTTTTTT CASSLGRRGTGELFF
NA TRBJ2-5 TRBV29-1 TGCAGCAAGCCTACCGCACAAGAGACCCAGTACTTC CSKPTAQETQYF
TRBD2 TRBJ2-7 TRBV10-2 TGCGCCAGCAGAAGACTAGCGGGGGGGGCGTACGAGCAGTACTTC CASRRLAGGAYEQYF
TRBD1 TRBJ1-6 TRBV29-1 TGCAGCGCCGGGACAGGCCCTAATTCACCCCTCCACTTT CSAGTGPNSPLHF
TRBD1 TRBJ2-7 TRBV6-6 TGTGCCAGCAGTAGATATAGGACAGGGGGCTGGTACGAGCAGTACTTC CASSRYRTGGWYEQYF
TRBD2 TRBJ2-4 TRBV7-2 TGTGCCAGCAGCTTAGGCCCTGGCGGGGGTTTATACATTCAGTACTTC CASSLGPGGGLYIQYF
NA TRBJ1-5 TRBV7-2 TGTGCCAGCAGCTTAGCGGGGAGGGATGATCAGCCCCAGCATTTT CASSLAGRDDQPQHF
TRBD1 TRBJ1-5 TRBV7-2 TGTGCCAGCAGCTTACTAGACAGGGACGGTCAGCCCCAGCATTTT CASSLLDRDGQPQHF
TRBD1 TRBJ1-1 TRBV7-2 TGTGCCAGCAGCGCGCAATGGACAGGGGGCGGTGAAGCTTTCTTT CASSAQWTGGGEAFF